The 4 T cell receptor beta chains below come from one sample, sequenced in a study of control samples from healthy donors and cancer patients (dated by TCRdb to 2020 to 2021). Library preparation used the immunoSEQ multiplex PCR assay. Not all clones reach the TCRdb copy of this immuneACCESS table, which keeps in-frame sequences only. Checked studies attribute under half of the gap to unresolved V genes and leave the rest unexplained. Here the sample has about 250,000 clones; around 80% occur a single time. About 14% of the sample comes from the top ten. Sequenced material: PBMCs. The source of these receptors is a woman aged 60 to 75 with lung cancer.

The genes are TRBV12-3 or TRBV12-4 and TRBJ2-5; D might be TRBD1 or TRBD2, each matching 6 bases. This CDR3 comprises 12 residues. V lost 5 bases to trimming and J lost 7 bases, with 11 bases between them. CDR3 DNA sequence: TGTGCCAGCAGTCCAGAGGGGGGGACCCAGTACTTC. Amino acids: CASSPEGGTQYF.

The chain recombines TRBV5-8 with TRBJ1-1, with D possibly matching TRBD1 (5 bases). V was cut by 0 bases and J by 8 bases, with 20 bases left in between. Germline V gene lookup returns CDR1 SGHTS and CDR2 YDEGEE. CDR3 length equals 16 residues. CDR3 residues: CASSLEGWEAGGEAFF. The DNA of the CDR3 is TGTGCCAGCAGCTTGGAGGGGTGGGAGGCAGGCGGGGAAGCTTTCTTT.

The gene calls are TRBV7-3 and TRBJ1-5; 8 bases align to TRBD1. The trim removed 2 bases at V and 6 bases at J, leaving 6 bases unmatched. Per germline, CDR1 SGHTA and CDR2 FQGTGA. CDR3 length equals 15 residues. The CDR3 DNA follows: TGTGCCAGCAGCTTAGATGCAGGGGGCTGTCAGCCCCAGCATTTT. This gives the protein CASSLDAGGCQPQHF. Supplemented by reference TRBV7-3 and TRBJ1-5, the full variable domain reads GAGVSQTPSNKVTEKGKYVELRCDPISGHTALYWYRQSLGQGPEFLIYFQGTGAADDSGLPNDRFFAVRPEGSVSTLKIQRTERGDSAVYLCASSLDAGGCQPQHFGDGTRLSIL.

This clone occurred once. This rearrangement joins TRBV28 to TRBJ2-7; maybe TRBD2 (6 bases). CDR1 is MDHEN and CDR2 is SYDVKM in the germline V gene. The CDR3 has 14 residues. Trimming removed 2 bases at V and 4 bases at J, with 12 bases between. The CDR3: CASSLIGGIYEQYF. CDR3 sequence (DNA): TGTGCCAGCAGTTTAATCGGCGGGATTTACGAGCAGTACTTC.